What follows are 18 T cell receptor beta chains derived from one specimen sequenced in a study of shared clonotypes between healthy human individuals (dated by TCRdb to the early 2020s). The library was produced with the immunoSEQ multiplex PCR assay. In its TCRdb copy, this immuneACCESS table keeps in-frame sequences only and misses some clones. Where compared with another copy, unresolved V genes explain less than half of these, and the others have no known cause. Within this sample are 550,000 to 800,000 clones, with approximately 79% of them counted one time only. The ten top clones hold over 1.5% of the sample. Source material: memory CD4+ T cells sorted from blood. The cell subset or site label here, explained by the study, means: CD45RA-negative fraction. The receptors originated from a woman between 25 and 40 years old in good health.

This clone was observed at least ten times. The chain carries TRBV7-9 and TRBJ1-2; no firm D call. This CDR3 contains 15 residues. Germline CDR1 SEHNR, CDR2 FQNEAQ (reference sequence). With 3 bases removed from V and 4 bases from J, the gap between germline ends came to 15 bases. The CDR3 nucleotides read TGTGCCAGCAGCTTGGGTGCCCGGGCCTCCTATGGCTACACCTTC. Translated: CASSLGARASYGYTF.

V and J are TRBV2 and TRBJ2-7, with a possible D match to TRBD1 (6 bases). The V gene lost 5 bases and the J gene lost 0 bases, with 8 bases spanning the gap. CDR1 and CDR2 from the germline V gene are SNHLY and FYNNEI. The CDR3 is made up of 13 amino acids. The CDR3 DNA follows: TGTGCCAGCAGTAGGGACATCTCCTACGAGCAGTACTTC. Its translation is CASSRDISYEQYF.

J is TRBJ2-2 and V is TRBV30, with no clear D. Germline assignment: CDR1 GTSNPN and CDR2 SVGIG (reference sequence). V dropped 2 bases and J dropped 1 base, with 5 bases sitting between them. The CDR3 extends over 13 amino acids. In DNA, the CDR3 is TGTGCCTGGAGTCGAAGGAACACCGGGGAGCTGTTTTTT. It encodes CAWSRRNTGELFF.

The chain is built from TRBV28 and TRBJ2-1; 7 bases are shared with TRBD2. CDR3 length: 16 amino acids. The V and J ends lost 5 bases and 5 bases, in that order; junction bases with no gene match: 12. Looked up from germline, CDR1 is MDHEN and CDR2 is SYDVKM. CDR3 nucleotides: TGTGCCAGCAGTCAACAGATGGCGGCGGGGGACAATGAGCAGTTCTTC. The encoded protein is CASSQQMAAGDNEQFF. The full variable domain, completed using reference TRBV28 and TRBJ2-1, is DVKVTQSSRYLVKRTGEKVFLECVQDMDHENMFWYRQDPGLGLRLIYFSYDVKMKEKGDIPEGYSVSREKKERFSLILESASTNQTSMYLCASSQQMAAGDNEQFFGPGTRLTVL.

V and J are TRBV9 and TRBJ2-5, with D unresolved. The germline V gene has CDR1 SGDLS and CDR2 YYNGEE. The V gene lost 6 bases and the J gene lost 5 bases, with 17 bases spanning the gap. The CDR3 consists of 14 residues. Here the CDR3 DNA reads TGTGCCAGCACCGCGAGGTGGGCACGGGAGACCCAGTACTTC. Translated: CASTARWARETQYF.

This chain joins TRBV12-2 and TRBJ2-3; the table's D call, TRBD2, was not checked against the DNA. TRBV12-2 is recorded as a pseudogene. The CDR3 is made up of 13 amino acids. The CDR3 here is CASRLVGLRTQYF. The CDR3 region has the DNA TGTGCAAGTCGCTTAGTGGGACTTCGTACGCAGTATTTT.

The gene calls are TRBV7-8 and TRBJ2-1; D is uncertain. The CDR3 length is 15 residues. The germline V and J ends were trimmed by 5 bases and 5 bases, with 16 bases remaining between them. CDR1 and CDR2 (germline): SGHVS, FQNEAQ. Here the CDR3 DNA reads TGTGCCAGCAGCACCGACGGGCAGCGCCACAATGAGCAGTTCTTC. As protein: CASSTDGQRHNEQFF.

Notes on this clone: A much larger clone lies one base from this, so it may be a read error. The V and J genes are TRBV5-4 and TRBJ2-1, with TRBD1 as a possible D gene (6 bases). Looked up from germline, CDR1 is SGHNT and CDR2 is YYREEE (reference sequence). The CDR3 has 14 residues. Trimming took 4 bases from V and 0 from J, leaving 8 bases between them. The CDR3 loop is CASSVDSSYNEQFF. The CDR3 region has the DNA TGTGCCAGCAGCGTGGACAGCTCCTACAATGAGCAGTTCTTC.

This clone was found once. The chain joins TRBV9 to TRBJ1-5; weak D call: TRBD1 (5 bases). The CDR3 covers 14 residues. V gave up 4 bases and J gave up 7 bases, with 15 bases separating them. Per germline, CDR1 SGDLS and CDR2 YYNGEE. The CDR3: CASSPDPTGQPQHF. DNA of the CDR3: TGTGCCAGCAGCCCCGACCCCACAGGCCAGCCCCAGCATTTT.

CDR3 DNA: TGCGCCAGCAGCTTAGCCGGGACAGGGGCCTCTTACAATGAGCAGTTCTTC. Translated: CASSLAGTGASYNEQFF. This rearrangement joins TRBV5-1 to TRBJ2-1; 10 bases line up with TRBD1. Germline loops: CDR1 SGHRS, CDR2 YFSETQ. With 2 bases clipped from V and 4 bases from J, the junction kept 9 bases outside the gene matches. The CDR3 runs 17 residues.

This chain's CDR3 is CAISGQGGETQYF. For the CDR3, the DNA is TGTGCCATCAGTGGACAGGGGGGAGAGACCCAGTACTTC. The chain has TRBV10-3 and TRBJ2-5, with 9 bases identical to TRBD1. The CDR3 totals 13 residues. The trim removed 4 bases at V and 4 bases at J, leaving 1 base unmatched. Germline assignment: CDR1 ENHRY and CDR2 SYGVKD.

The chain's CDR3 is CASSLAGEQQFF. The CDR3 DNA reads TGTGCCAGCAGCTTAGCGGGAGAACAGCAGTTCTTC. V gene TRBV7-9 combines with J gene TRBJ2-1, with D possibly matching TRBD2 (5 bases). CDR1 SEHNR and CDR2 FQNEAQ come from the germline V gene (reference sequence). V gave up 0 bases and J gave up 11 bases, with 8 bases separating them. The CDR3 loop spans 12 amino acids.

The chain employs TRBV9 and TRBJ2-6, with D hard to call. The CDR3 loop spans 15 amino acids. The ends were cut back, 0 bases at V and 3 bases at J, with 7 bases in the middle. Germline values: CDR1 SGDLS, CDR2 YYNGEE. The CDR3 loop reads CASSVALGGANVLTF. CDR3 DNA: TGTGCCAGCAGCGTAGCATTGGGTGGGGCCAACGTCCTGACTTTC.

The chain is built from TRBV7-2 and TRBJ2-2; no firm D call. CDR1 and CDR2 from the germline V gene are SGHTA and FQGNSA. This CDR3 region has 13 residues. V shed 5 bases and J shed 5 bases, with 9 bases lying between them. CDR3 sequence: CASSQRATGELFF. CDR3 DNA: TGTGCCAGCAGCCAACGTGCGACCGGGGAGCTGTTTTTT.

The chain employs TRBV28 and TRBJ2-7; D is perhaps TRBD1 (7 bases). V lost 3 bases to trimming and J lost 13 bases, with 16 bases between them. In germline, CDR1 is MDHEN, CDR2 SYDVKM. This CDR3 is 12 amino acids long. The CDR3 sequence is CASSLGRDRPYF. The CDR3 DNA follows: TGTGCCAGCAGTTTGGGGCGGGACAGACCTTACTTC.

This clone was observed a handful of times. The chain links TRBV19 to TRBJ2-6; D not resolved. Trimming took 4 bases from V and 4 from J, leaving 11 bases between them. This CDR3 contains 15 residues. Germline V gene data show CDR1 as LNHDA and CDR2 as SQIVND (reference sequence). CDR3 sequence (DNA): TGTGCCAGTAGTACAGCTCTCTGGGGGGCCAACGTCCTGACTTTC. It translates to CASSTALWGANVLTF.

The V call is TRBV5-4, the J call TRBJ2-2; 9 nucleotides match TRBD2. The length of the CDR3 is 15 residues. CDR1 is SGHNT, CDR2 YYREEE, per germline (reference sequence). The V gene end was trimmed by 1 base and the J gene end by 6 bases; junction bases not matched to a gene: 4. Here the CDR3 DNA reads TGTGCCAGCAGCTTGTTCCTAGCGGGACCCGGGGAGCTGTTTTTT. Its protein is CASSLFLAGPGELFF.

This clone has just one count. V usage is TRBV7-9 and J usage is TRBJ1-4; possibly TRBD1 for D (5 bases). The V and J ends lost 1 base and 3 bases respectively, with 18 bases between them. The CDR3 is 18 residues long. CDR1 and CDR2 (germline): SEHNR, FQNEAQ (reference sequence). CDR3 protein: CASSLGAFQGRPNEKLFF. CDR3 DNA sequence: TGTGCCAGCAGCTTAGGTGCCTTCCAGGGACGCCCTAATGAAAAACTGTTTTTT.